Described below is a single T cell receptor (beta chain) sequence and its context. What it binds is not known. The read gets to within 3 residues of the CDR3 end, and the germline J gene fills in the rest. These data are taken from a study of Tregs in tolerant kidney transplant recipients. Study-level findings and limits: Few patients were studied, so findings need validation in larger groups.

Mixed chimerism was transient after nonmyeloablative marrow transplants from related graft donors. This table comes from immunoSEQ multiplex PCR, and its TCRdb copy is limited to in-frame clones, with some not included. There are roughly 15,000 clones in the sample, with about 25% held by the top ten. V shed 9 bases, J shed 6 bases, and the junction held 9 bases outside the gene matches. CDR1 and CDR2 from the germline V gene are LNHDA and SQIVND (reference sequence). The CDR3 extends over 13 amino acids. The receptor was derived from a human patient who received a combined kidney and bone marrow transplant. Some T cells may be graft donor cells. V and J are TRBV19 and TRBJ1-1, with 8 bases identical to TRBD1. Sample: CD8+ T cells from blood (PBMCs), taken 6 months after the transplant. The covered CDR3 bases are TGTGCCAGCGGACAGGGCGGGGTATCTGAA. Protein: CASGQGGVSE. The whole CDR3 reads CASGQGGVSEAFF.